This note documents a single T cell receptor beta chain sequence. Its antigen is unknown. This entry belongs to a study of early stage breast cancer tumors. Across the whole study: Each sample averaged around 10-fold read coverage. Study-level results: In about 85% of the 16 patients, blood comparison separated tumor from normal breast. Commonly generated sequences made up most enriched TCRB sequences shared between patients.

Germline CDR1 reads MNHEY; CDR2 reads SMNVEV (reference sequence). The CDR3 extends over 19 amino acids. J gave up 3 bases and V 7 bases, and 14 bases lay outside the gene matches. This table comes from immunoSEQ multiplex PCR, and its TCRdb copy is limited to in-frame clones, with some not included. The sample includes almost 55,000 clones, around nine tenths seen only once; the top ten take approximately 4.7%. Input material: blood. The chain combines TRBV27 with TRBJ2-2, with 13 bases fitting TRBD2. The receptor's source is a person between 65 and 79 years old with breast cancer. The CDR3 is CASKSRLLAGGPYTGELFF. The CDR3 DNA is TGTGCCAGCAAAAGCCGATTACTAGCGGGGGGGCCCTACACCGGGGAGCTGTTTTTT.